This T cell receptor beta chain was obtained from a study of blood T cell repertoires in COVID-19. Across the study: T cells, B-cell-depleted T cells, or PBMCs provided the cDNA or gDNA that served as material.

The data were produced by immunoSEQ multiplex PCR, yet TCRdb's version contains in-frame clones alone and is incomplete. The table records hundreds of thousands of clones, around 85% of them present only once. Germline V lookup: CDR1 KGHDR, CDR2 SFDVKD. V was clipped by 4 bases and J by 4 bases, with 15 bases between them. The CDR3 spans 15 residues. Each participant's cohort was designated according to participant-reported clinical history. Recovered status in Cohort 3 required two negative PCRs, clearance, or symptom resolution. This receptor was obtained from a man aged 25-40 years who had recovered from COVID-19. V is TRBV24-1 and J is TRBJ1-2; D is unclear. Sequencing input: PBMCs or T cells enriched from blood (not recorded which). CDR3 nucleotides: TGTGCCACCAGTGACCGTGGGCCGGATGGCTATGGCTACACCTTC. As protein: CATSDRGPDGYGYTF.